Listed here are 23 T cell receptor beta chains from one sample, sequenced in a study of T-cell memory formation after mild COVID-19. TCRdb fed the 5' RACE reads into MiXCR, producing one record per CDR3 protein. The sample lists 450,000 to 650,000 distinct CDR3 sequences, about a fifth occurring once. The sample taken for sequencing was PBMCs or a T cell subset sorted from them (not recorded which). These receptors were obtained from an adult woman who had mild COVID-19 (a few samples of this study predate the infection). Cell type and time point are not known.

The chain joins TRBV5-5 to TRBJ2-6; 8 nucleotides match TRBD1. Germline assignment: CDR1 SGHKS and CDR2 YYEKEE (reference sequence). V was clipped by 6 bases and J by 2 bases; unmatched bases: 10. The CDR3 length is 17 residues. The CDR3 DNA reads TGTGCCAGCAAGACCTCAGGGGGCGCCCCTGGGGCCAACGTCCTGACTTTC. Amino acid sequence: CASKTSGGAPGANVLTF.

The V gene is TRBV3-1, the J gene TRBJ1-1; perhaps TRBD1 as D (6 bases). Between the trimmed V and J ends, which lost 3 bases and 5 bases, there was a span of 13 bases. Germline CDR1 and CDR2: LGHDT and YNNKEL (reference sequence). The CDR3 has 14 residues. The CDR3 coding sequence is TGTGCCAGCAGCCAGCTTTTAAGGGGGACTGAAGCTTTCTTT. Amino acid sequence: CASSQLLRGTEAFF.

The rearrangement links TRBV28 to TRBJ2-7, with 8 nucleotides matching TRBD2. The length of the CDR3 is 16 residues. Looked up from germline, CDR1 is MDHEN and CDR2 is SYDVKM. V trimming: 2 bases; J trimming: 0 bases; junction bases outside the gene matches: 6. CDR3 in amino acids: CASSLRGGRSSYEQYF. CDR3 nucleotide sequence: TGTGCCAGCAGTTTAAGAGGCGGGAGGAGCTCCTACGAGCAGTACTTC. Full variable domain (remainder filled in from reference TRBV28 and TRBJ2-7): DVKVTQSSRYLVKRTGEKVFLECVQDMDHENMFWYRQDPGLGLRLIYFSYDVKMKEKGDIPEGYSVSREKKERFSLILESASTNQTSMYLCASSLRGGRSSYEQYFGPGTRLTVT.

The J gene is TRBJ1-2, the V gene TRBV7-8; D may be TRBD1 (5 bases). Deletions cut 4 bases from V and 7 bases from J, with 13 bases between. The CDR3 has 13 residues. Looked up from germline, CDR1 is SGHVS and CDR2 is FQNEAQ. CDR3 nucleotide sequence: TGTGCCAGCAGCTATACAACAGGTTTTGGCTACACCTTC. As protein: CASSYTTGFGYTF.

The chain employs TRBV12-3 or TRBV12-4 and TRBJ1-5; the D gene is possibly TRBD1 (5 bases). The CDR3 extends over 17 amino acids. The V and J ends lost 5 bases and 9 bases respectively, with 26 bases between them. The CDR3 is CASSPRGGIGRWGPQHF. The CDR3 DNA sequence: TGTGCCAGCAGTCCTCGCGGGGGAATTGGCCGCTGGGGGCCCCAGCATTTT.

The J gene is TRBJ2-1, the V gene TRBV12-3 or TRBV12-4; 8 nucleotides align to TRBD2. The V gene end was trimmed by 3 bases and the J gene end by 8 bases; junction bases not matched to a gene: 12. CDR3 length equals 16 residues. The CDR3 coding sequence is TGTGCCAGCAGTTTCCCGGGAGGGCGGGAAGGGTATGAGCAGTTCTTC. Protein sequence: CASSFPGGREGYEQFF.

This rearrangement joins TRBV5-6 to TRBJ2-7, with a weak D call TRBD1 (6 bases). The ends were cut back, 2 bases at V and 0 bases at J, with 21 bases in the middle. Germline V gene data show CDR1 as SGHDT and CDR2 as YYEEEE. This CDR3 is 18 amino acids long. The CDR3 bases are TGTGCCAGCAGCTTACGGTGGATGGGACAAAGCCTCTCCTACGAGCAGTACTTC. As protein: CASSLRWMGQSLSYEQYF.

As for this clonotype: At one boundary the junction diverges from the germline segment, which might be a read error. The CDR3: CASSTGLTDTQYF. In nucleotides, the CDR3 is TGTGCTAGCAGCACGGGACTGACAGATACGCAGTATTTT. The chain couples TRBV7-7 to TRBJ2-3, with D perhaps TRBD2 (6 bases). The CDR3 extends over 13 amino acids. Germline CDR1 reads SSHAT; CDR2 reads FNYEAQ (reference sequence).

This clonotype was recorded a few times. The chain is built from TRBV5-1 and TRBJ1-1, with D possibly being TRBD1 (5 bases). V dropped 3 bases and J dropped 3 bases, with 9 bases sitting between them. This CDR3 region has 13 residues. Per germline, CDR1 SGHRS and CDR2 YFSETQ. Written as DNA, the CDR3 is TGCGCCAGCAGCTCAACAGGTTACACTGAAGCTTTCTTT. Protein product: CASSSTGYTEAFF.

This clonotype appeared a single time. The genes are TRBV24-1 and TRBJ2-3; D call uncertain. Germline CDR1 is KGHDR and CDR2 is SFDVKD. Trimming left V 3 bases short and J 0 bases short, with 6 bases between. This CDR3 spans 14 amino acids. CDR3 DNA: TGTGCCACCAGTGATGCCGGTAGCACAGATACGCAGTATTTT. Translating it yields CATSDAGSTDTQYF.

The table lists this clonotype with a few counts. The V call is TRBV5-5, the J call TRBJ2-3; D is possibly TRBD2 (6 bases). The CDR3 loop spans 15 amino acids. Trimming stripped 0 bases from V and 3 bases from J, with 11 bases between. CDR1 and CDR2 from the germline V gene are SGHKS and YYEKEE (reference sequence). CDR3: CASSLGPGVTDTQYF. The CDR3 region has the DNA TGTGCCAGCAGCTTGGGACCGGGAGTTACAGATACGCAGTATTTT. Based on the CDR3 plus reference TRBV5-5 and TRBJ2-3, the full variable domain is DAGVTQSPTHLIKTRGQQVTLRCSPISGHKSVSWYQQVLGQGPQFIFQYYEKEERGRGNFPDRFSARQFPNYSSELNVNALLLGDSALYLCASSLGPGVTDTQYFGPGTRLTVL.

Only a few counts were recorded for this clonotype. The chain carries TRBV20-1 and TRBJ2-7, with 11 bases that match TRBD2. J lost 4 bases, V lost 4 bases, and 9 bases had no gene match. The CDR3 contains 15 residues. Germline CDR1 and CDR2: DFQATT and SNEGSKA (reference sequence). The CDR3 DNA reads as TGCAGTGCTATCCCTACTAGCGGGAGTGGGTACGAGCAGTACTTC. It translates to CSAIPTSGSGYEQYF.

The rearrangement uses TRBV4-3 and TRBJ2-1; possibly TRBD1 for D (6 bases). CDR1 is LGHNA and CDR2 is YSLEER in the germline V gene. The CDR3 sequence is 14 residues long. Trimming removed 3 bases from V and 6 bases from J, with 12 bases in between. CDR3 residues: CASSQSRTVNEQFF. Here the CDR3 DNA reads TGCGCCAGCAGCCAGAGTAGGACAGTCAATGAGCAGTTCTTC.

V and J are TRBV7-2 and TRBJ2-7; D might be TRBD1 or TRBD2, each matching 5 bases. Deletions cut 5 bases from V and 2 bases from J, with 13 bases between. The CDR3 length is 14 residues. The germline V gene encodes CDR1 SGHTA and CDR2 FQGNSA. This CDR3 is CASSLQGPPYEQYF. In DNA form, the CDR3 reads TGTGCCAGCAGCCTCCAGGGACCACCCTACGAGCAGTACTTC.

This clonotype has at least ten counts. J is TRBJ2-7 and V is TRBV10-3, with 10 positions matching TRBD2. This CDR3 has 14 amino acids. Germline trimming cut 11 bases from V and 0 bases from J; bases unmatched to any gene: 7. Germline V gives CDR1 ENHRY, CDR2 SYGVKD. In DNA, the CDR3 is TGTGCCGTCGGAGCGGGAGGGAGCTCCTACGAGCAGTACTTC. Residues: CAVGAGGSSYEQYF.

This clonotype was detected only a few times. The CDR3: CASSYTSGGNYNEQFF. CDR3 nucleotide sequence: TGTGCCAGCAGCTACACTAGCGGGGGTAACTACAATGAGCAGTTCTTC. The rearrangement uses TRBV7-6 and TRBJ2-1; the match to TRBD2 covers 11 bases. V was clipped by 4 bases and J by 3 bases; unmatched bases: 5. CDR3 length equals 16 residues. In germline, CDR1 is SGHVS, CDR2 FNYEAQ.

V gene TRBV20-1 combines with J gene TRBJ2-5; 8 bases agree with TRBD2. CDR1 DFQATT and CDR2 SNEGSKA come from the germline V gene (reference sequence). V lost 1 base, J lost 5 bases, and 3 bases stayed unmatched. This CDR3 has 13 amino acids. The CDR3, as DNA: TGCAGTGCTAGAGGGACTAGCTGGGAGACCCAGTACTTC. Encoded protein: CSARGTSWETQYF.

This clonotype occurred a few times. The chain uses TRBV5-1 and TRBJ1-1; D is unresolved. This CDR3 has 15 amino acids. Germline loops: CDR1 SGHRS, CDR2 YFSETQ. The V end lost 3 bases, the J end lost 4 bases, and 16 bases lay between the germline ends. The DNA of the CDR3 is TGCGCCAGCAGCTGGGTCGAGGATTCGAGCACTGAAGCTTTCTTT. This translates into CASSWVEDSSTEAFF.

The sample holds a few counts of this clonotype. This chain uses TRBV5-6 with TRBJ2-1; TRBD1 is a possible D gene (6 bases). V gave up 6 bases and J gave up 2 bases, with 24 bases separating them. Looked up from germline, CDR1 is SGHDT and CDR2 is YYEEEE. The CDR3 has 18 residues. The DNA for the CDR3 is TGTGCCAGCATCGGCAGGACGATCATGGGGGCCACCTACAATGAGCAGTTCTTC. It translates to CASIGRTIMGATYNEQFF.

The CDR3 sequence: CATGDRGGNTIYF. DNA of the CDR3: TGTGCCACAGGGGACAGGGGTGGAAACACCATATATTTT. V and J are TRBV10-3 and TRBJ1-3, with 10 bases aligning to TRBD1. The CDR3 extends over 13 amino acids. Germline loops: CDR1 ENHRY, CDR2 SYGVKD. V lost 10 bases, J lost 3 bases, and 3 bases stayed unmatched.

This clonotype was seen ten or more times. The chain combines TRBV12-3 or TRBV12-4 with TRBJ1-5; maybe TRBD1 (6 bases). The CDR3 runs 15 residues. The V and J ends lost 5 bases and 0 bases respectively, with 11 bases between them. The CDR3 spells CASSPTRGSNQPQHF. Here the CDR3 DNA reads TGTGCCAGCAGTCCCACCAGGGGTAGCAATCAGCCCCAGCATTTT.

This clonotype turned up a few times. The chain employs TRBV12-3 or TRBV12-4 and TRBJ2-3; the D call may be TRBD1 or TRBD2 (5 bases each). This CDR3 is built from 16 residues. Trimming took off 3 bases at V and 2 bases at J, with 15 bases between the two ends. CDR3: CASSFNLGEITDTQYF. The DNA of the CDR3 is TGTGCCAGCAGTTTTAATCTAGGGGAGATCACAGATACGCAGTATTTT.

The V gene is TRBV29-1, the J gene TRBJ2-5; D is perhaps TRBD2 (5 bases). V shed 1 base and J shed 4 bases, with 13 bases lying between them. Germline V gives CDR1 SQVTM, CDR2 ANQGSEA. The CDR3 length is 14 residues. For the CDR3, the DNA is TGCAGCGTTGAAGTGAGCGGTCGCCGAGAGACCCAGTACTTC. This encodes CSVEVSGRRETQYF.